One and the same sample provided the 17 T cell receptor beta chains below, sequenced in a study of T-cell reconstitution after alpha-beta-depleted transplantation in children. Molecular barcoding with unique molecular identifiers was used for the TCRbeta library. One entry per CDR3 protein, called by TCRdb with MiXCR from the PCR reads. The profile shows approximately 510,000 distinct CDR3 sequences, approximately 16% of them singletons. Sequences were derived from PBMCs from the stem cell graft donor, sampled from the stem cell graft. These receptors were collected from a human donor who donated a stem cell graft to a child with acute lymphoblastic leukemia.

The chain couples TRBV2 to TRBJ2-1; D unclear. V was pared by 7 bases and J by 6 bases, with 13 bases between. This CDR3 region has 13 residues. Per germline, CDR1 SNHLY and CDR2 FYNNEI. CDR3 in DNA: TGTGCCAGCACAGTGGATCAGCCCAATGAGCAGTTCTTC. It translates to CASTVDQPNEQFF.

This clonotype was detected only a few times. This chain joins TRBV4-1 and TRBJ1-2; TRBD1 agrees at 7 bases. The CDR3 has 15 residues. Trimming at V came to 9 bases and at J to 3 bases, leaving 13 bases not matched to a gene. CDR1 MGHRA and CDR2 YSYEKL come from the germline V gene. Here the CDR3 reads CASRDRVRQDYGYTF. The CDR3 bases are TGCGCCAGTCGCGACAGGGTAAGACAGGACTATGGCTACACCTTC.

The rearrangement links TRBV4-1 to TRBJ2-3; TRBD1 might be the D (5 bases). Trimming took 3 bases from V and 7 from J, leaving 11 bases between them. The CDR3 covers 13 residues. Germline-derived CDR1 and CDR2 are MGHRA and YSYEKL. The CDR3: CASSHLGVNTQYF. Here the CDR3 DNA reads TGCGCCAGCAGCCATTTAGGGGTTAATACGCAGTATTTT.

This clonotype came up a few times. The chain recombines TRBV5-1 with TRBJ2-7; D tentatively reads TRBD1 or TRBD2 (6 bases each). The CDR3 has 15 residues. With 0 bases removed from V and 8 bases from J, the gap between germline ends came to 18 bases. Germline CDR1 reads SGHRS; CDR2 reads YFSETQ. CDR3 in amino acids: CASSLAGAWDEKQYF. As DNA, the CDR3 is TGCGCCAGCAGCTTGGCGGGGGCTTGGGACGAAAAGCAGTACTTC.

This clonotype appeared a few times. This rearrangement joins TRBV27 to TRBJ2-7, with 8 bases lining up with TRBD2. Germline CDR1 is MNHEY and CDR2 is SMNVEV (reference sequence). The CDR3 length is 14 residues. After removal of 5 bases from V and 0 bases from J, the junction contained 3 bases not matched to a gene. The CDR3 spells CASSISGNSYEQYF. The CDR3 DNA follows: TGTGCCAGCAGTATTAGCGGGAACTCCTACGAGCAGTACTTC.

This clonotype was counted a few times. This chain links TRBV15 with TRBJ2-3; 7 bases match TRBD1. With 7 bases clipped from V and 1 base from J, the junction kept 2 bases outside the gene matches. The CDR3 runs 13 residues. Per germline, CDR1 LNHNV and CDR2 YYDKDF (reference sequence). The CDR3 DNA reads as TGTGCCACCACACAGGGGCGCACAGATACGCAGTATTTT. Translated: CATTQGRTDTQYF.

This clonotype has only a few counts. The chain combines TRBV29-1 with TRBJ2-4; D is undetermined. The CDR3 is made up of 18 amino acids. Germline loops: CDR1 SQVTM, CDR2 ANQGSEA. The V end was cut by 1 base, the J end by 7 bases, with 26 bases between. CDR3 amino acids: CSVEGVGVDDLGYNIQYF. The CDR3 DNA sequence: TGCAGCGTTGAAGGGGTAGGTGTGGATGACCTTGGATATAACATTCAGTACTTC.

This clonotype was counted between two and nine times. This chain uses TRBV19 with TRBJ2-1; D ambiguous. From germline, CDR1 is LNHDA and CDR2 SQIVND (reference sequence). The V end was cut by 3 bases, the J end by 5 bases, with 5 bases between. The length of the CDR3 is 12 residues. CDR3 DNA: TGTGCCAGTAGTATCGGTCACAATGAGCAGTTCTTC. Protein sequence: CASSIGHNEQFF. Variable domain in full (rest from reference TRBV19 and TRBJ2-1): DGGITQSPKYLFRKEGQNVTLSCEQNLNHDAMYWYRQDPGQGLRLIYYSQIVNDFQKGDIAEGYSVSREKKESFPLTVTSAQKNPTAFYLCASSIGHNEQFFGPGTRLTVL.

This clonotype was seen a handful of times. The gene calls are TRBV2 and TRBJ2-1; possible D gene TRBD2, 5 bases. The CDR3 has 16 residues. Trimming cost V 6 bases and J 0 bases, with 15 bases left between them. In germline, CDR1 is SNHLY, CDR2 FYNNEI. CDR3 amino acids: CASRDSTYHSYNEQFF. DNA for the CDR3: TGTGCCAGCAGGGACTCGACCTACCACTCCTACAATGAGCAGTTCTTC. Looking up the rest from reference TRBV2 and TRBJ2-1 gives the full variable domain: EPEVTQTPSHQVTQMGQEVILRCVPISNHLYFYWYRQILGQKVEFLVSFYNNEISEKSEIFDDQFSVERPDGSNFTLKIRSTKLEDSAMYFCASRDSTYHSYNEQFFGPGTRLTVL.

CDR3 coding DNA: TGTGCCAGCAGCTTAGTATTAGTTGACGTTGTAAGAACAGATACGCAGTATTTT. Amino acid sequence: CASSLVLVDVVRTDTQYF. This rearrangement joins TRBV11-2 to TRBJ2-3, with no clear D. In germline, CDR1 is SGHAT, CDR2 FQNNGV. CDR3 length equals 18 residues. Trimming pared 1 base from V and 3 bases from J, leaving 20 bases between.

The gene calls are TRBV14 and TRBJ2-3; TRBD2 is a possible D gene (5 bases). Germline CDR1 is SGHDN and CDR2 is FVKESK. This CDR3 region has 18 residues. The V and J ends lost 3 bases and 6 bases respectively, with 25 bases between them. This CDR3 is CASSHVEFERTPIDTQYF. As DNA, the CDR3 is TGTGCCAGCAGCCACGTCGAATTCGAGCGGACTCCCATCGATACGCAGTATTTT.

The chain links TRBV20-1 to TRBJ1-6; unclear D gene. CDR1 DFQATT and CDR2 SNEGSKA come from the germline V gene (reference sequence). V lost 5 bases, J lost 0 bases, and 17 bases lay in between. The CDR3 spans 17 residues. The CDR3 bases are TGCAGTGCTTCGATCGCGACCGCGAGCTCCTATAATTCACCCCTCCACTTT. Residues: CSASIATASSYNSPLHF.

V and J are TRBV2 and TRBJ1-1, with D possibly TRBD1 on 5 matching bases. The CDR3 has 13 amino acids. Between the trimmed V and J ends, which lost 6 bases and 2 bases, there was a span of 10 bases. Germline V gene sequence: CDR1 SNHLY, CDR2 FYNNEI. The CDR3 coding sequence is TGTGCCAGCAGCCGGGACCATAACACTGAAGCTTTCTTT. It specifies CASSRDHNTEAFF.

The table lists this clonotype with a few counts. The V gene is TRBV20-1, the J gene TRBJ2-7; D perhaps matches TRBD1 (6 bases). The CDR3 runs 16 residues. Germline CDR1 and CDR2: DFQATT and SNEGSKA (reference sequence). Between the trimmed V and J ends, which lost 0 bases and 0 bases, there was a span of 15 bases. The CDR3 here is CSARDFGAGDSYEQYF. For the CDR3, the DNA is TGCAGTGCTAGAGATTTTGGGGCAGGGGACTCCTACGAGCAGTACTTC.

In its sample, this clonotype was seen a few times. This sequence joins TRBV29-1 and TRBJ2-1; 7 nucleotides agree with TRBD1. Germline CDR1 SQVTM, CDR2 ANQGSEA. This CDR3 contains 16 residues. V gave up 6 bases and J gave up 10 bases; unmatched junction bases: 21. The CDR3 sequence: CSVRSFPGQRLDEQFF. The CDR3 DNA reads TGCAGCGTCAGATCTTTTCCGGGACAGAGACTTGACGAGCAGTTCTTC.

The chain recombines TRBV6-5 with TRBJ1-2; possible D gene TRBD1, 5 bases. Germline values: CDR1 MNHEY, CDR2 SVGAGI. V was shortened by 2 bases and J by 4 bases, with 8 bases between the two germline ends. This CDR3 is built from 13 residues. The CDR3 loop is CASSYLTAYGYTF. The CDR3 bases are TGTGCCAGCAGTTACCTGACAGCCTATGGCTACACCTTC.

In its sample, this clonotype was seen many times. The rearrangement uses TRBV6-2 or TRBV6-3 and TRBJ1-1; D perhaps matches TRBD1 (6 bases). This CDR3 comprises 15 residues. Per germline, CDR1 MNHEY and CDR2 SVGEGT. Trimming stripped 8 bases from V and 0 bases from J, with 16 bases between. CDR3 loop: CASLDNRAVNTEAFF. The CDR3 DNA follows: TGTGCCAGCCTGGATAACAGGGCCGTGAACACTGAAGCTTTCTTT.